A selection of T cell receptor beta chains follows, all from one sample in a study of blood T cell repertoires in COVID-19. Data came from immunoSEQ multiplex PCR; TCRdb stores just in-frame clones and leaves some out. The sample records 200,000 to 300,000 clones, more than 80% being singletons. Sequenced sample: peripheral blood. The receptors stem from a woman in her 40s with acute or convalescent COVID-19. The CDR3 runs from the conserved cysteine through the conserved F or W. Each record gives: V gene, clone size, D gene, J gene, CDR3 DNA, CDR3 protein. D genes are given only for firm matches. Size is omitted from some rows. Given values are once, few, many or a class for expanded clones.

v_gene: TRBV2
abundance: -
d_gene: -
j_gene: TRBJ1-5
CDR3nt: TGTGCCAGCACTCCCGGGGGGGCCAATCAGCCCCAGCATTTT
CDR3aa: CASTPGGANQPQHF

v_gene: TRBV6-5
abundance: few
d_gene: TRBD1
j_gene: TRBJ1-2
CDR3nt: TGTGCCAGCAGTTACTCGGACAGGGATGGCTACACCTTC
CDR3aa: CASSYSDRDGYTF

v_gene: TRBV5-1
abundance: -
d_gene: -
j_gene: TRBJ1-1
CDR3nt: TGCGCCAGCAGCTTAGGAACGAAGGGGTGGGATGATGAAGCTTTCTTT
CDR3aa: CASSLGTKGWDDEAFF

v_gene: TRBV20-1
abundance: -
d_gene: TRBD1
j_gene: TRBJ1-1
CDR3nt: TGCAGTGCTGCTACAGGGGTGATAGCTTTCTTT
CDR3aa: CSAATGVIAFF

v_gene: TRBV19
abundance: -
d_gene: -
j_gene: TRBJ1-1
CDR3nt: TGTGCCAGTAGTATCGGGATGAACACTGAAGCTTTCTTT
CDR3aa: CASSIGMNTEAFF

v_gene: TRBV27
abundance: -
d_gene: TRBD1
j_gene: TRBJ1-2
CDR3nt: TGTGCCAGCATGAGATCACAGGGGGGCTATGGCTACACCTTC
CDR3aa: CASMRSQGGYGYTF

v_gene: TRBV7-9
abundance: -
d_gene: -
j_gene: TRBJ1-2
CDR3nt: TGTGCCAGCAGCTCTGAGTGGGGCTACACCTTC
CDR3aa: CASSSEWGYTF

v_gene: TRBV10-3
abundance: -
d_gene: -
j_gene: TRBJ1-2
CDR3nt: TGTGCCATCAGTTTCGACCAAACAGGGATTGGCTACACCTTC
CDR3aa: CAISFDQTGIGYTF

v_gene: TRBV3-1/TRBV3-2
abundance: -
d_gene: TRBD2
j_gene: TRBJ2-3
CDR3nt: TGTGCCAGCAGCCAAGAAGTCACTAGCGGGGGCACAGATACGCAGTATTTT
CDR3aa: CASSQEVTSGGTDTQYF

v_gene: TRBV7-9
abundance: -
d_gene: -
j_gene: TRBJ2-5
CDR3nt: TGTGCCAGCAGCTTGGCCCCTTACAGGGAAGAGACCCAGTACTTC
CDR3aa: CASSLAPYREETQYF

v_gene: TRBV5-6
abundance: -
d_gene: -
j_gene: TRBJ1-2
CDR3nt: TGTGCCAGCAGCTTGGACGAGGGTTGGAACTATGGCTACACCTTC
CDR3aa: CASSLDEGWNYGYTF

v_gene: TRBV30
abundance: -
d_gene: -
j_gene: TRBJ1-1
CDR3nt: TGTGCCTGGAGCACCGGGACATTGAACACTGAAGCTTTCTTT
CDR3aa: CAWSTGTLNTEAFF

v_gene: TRBV19
abundance: -
d_gene: -
j_gene: TRBJ1-1
CDR3nt: TGTGCCAGTAGTATCGGGGGGAACACTGAAGCTTTCTTT
CDR3aa: CASSIGGNTEAFF

v_gene: TRBV18
abundance: -
d_gene: -
j_gene: TRBJ1-2
CDR3nt: TGTGCCAGCTCACCTTCGGAGGCAGGGGTGCGTGGCTACACCTTC
CDR3aa: CASSPSEAGVRGYTF